This TCR beta chain was observed in a study of technical replicates of blood from several donors. Here immunoSEQ multiplex PCR was the method, and the copy in TCRdb shows in-frame clones only, minus some. The sample lists some 70,000 clones; nearly 97% were seen once. Per germline, CDR1 MNHNS and CDR2 SASEGT. V gave up 1 base and J gave up 8 bases; unmatched junction bases: 7. The CDR3 runs 15 residues. The chain employs TRBV6-1 and TRBJ1-2; 10 bases agree with TRBD1. This clonotype was sampled from a human donor in good health. Sequenced input: T cells isolated from PBMCs. The CDR3 protein is CASSEVAGTGEGYTF. CDR3 sequence (DNA): TGTGCCAGCAGTGAAGTGGCCGGGACAGGGGAGGGCTACACCTTC.